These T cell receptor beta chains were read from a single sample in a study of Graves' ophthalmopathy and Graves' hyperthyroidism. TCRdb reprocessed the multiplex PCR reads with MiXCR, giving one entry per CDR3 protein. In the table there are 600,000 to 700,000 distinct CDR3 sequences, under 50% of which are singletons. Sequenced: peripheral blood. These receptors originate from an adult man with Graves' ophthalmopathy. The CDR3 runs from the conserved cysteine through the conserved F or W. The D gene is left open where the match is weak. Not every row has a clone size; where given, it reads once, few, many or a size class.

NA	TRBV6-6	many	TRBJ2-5	CASRKGQETQYF	TGTGCCAGCAGGAAGGGCCAAGAGACCCAGTACTTC
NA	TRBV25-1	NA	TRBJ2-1	CASSQDWQINEQFF	TGTGCCAGCAGCCAAGATTGGCAGATCAATGAGCAGTTCTTC
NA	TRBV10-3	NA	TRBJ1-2	CASTPFGGGYGYTF	TGTGCCAGCACCCCGTTTGGAGGGGGATATGGCTACACCTTC
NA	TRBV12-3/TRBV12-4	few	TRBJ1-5	CASSQGGPGPQPQHF	TGTGCCAGCAGCCAAGGAGGCCCTGGACCTCAGCCCCAGCATTTT
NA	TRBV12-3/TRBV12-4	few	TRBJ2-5	CASSLVARAIETQYF	TGTGCCAGCAGTTTAGTCGCCCGGGCTATAGAGACCCAGTACTTC
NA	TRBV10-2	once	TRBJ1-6	CASSDMDSPLHF	TGCGCCAGCAGTGATATGGATTCACCCCTCCACTTT
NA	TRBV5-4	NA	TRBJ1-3	CASSFQGGNTIYF	TGTGCCAGCAGCTTCCAGGGAGGAAACACCATATATTTT
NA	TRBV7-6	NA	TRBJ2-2	CASSLNPDTGELFF	TGTGCCAGCAGCTTAAATCCGGACACCGGGGAGCTGTTTTTT
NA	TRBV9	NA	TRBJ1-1	CASSVGGGVPNTEAFF	TGTGCCAGCAGCGTAGGAGGAGGTGTGCCGAACACTGAAGCTTTCTTT
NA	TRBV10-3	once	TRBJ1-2	CAITPGGRTYGYTF	TGTGCCATCACTCCGGGAGGTAGGACCTATGGCTACACCTTC
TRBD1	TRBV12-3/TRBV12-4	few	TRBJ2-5	CASGPGTGIRDEYF	TGTGCTAGTGGCCCCGGGACAGGGATAAGAGACGAGTACTTC
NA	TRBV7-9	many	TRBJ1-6	CASSLVTGYNSPLHF	TGTGCCAGCAGCTTAGTAACAGGGTATAATTCACCCCTCCACTTT
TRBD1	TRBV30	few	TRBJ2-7	CAWNTREQGVNEQYF	TGTGCCTGGAACACACGGGAACAGGGGGTCAACGAGCAGTACTTC
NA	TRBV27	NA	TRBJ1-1	CASSLAGQPNTEAFF	TGTGCCAGCAGTTTAGCCGGACAGCCGAACACTGAAGCTTTCTTT
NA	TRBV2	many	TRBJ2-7	CASSDEDSYEQYF	TGTGCCAGCAGTGATGAGGACAGCTACGAGCAGTACTTC
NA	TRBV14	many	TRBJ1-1	CASSQLIQGRTEAFF	TGTGCCAGCAGCCAATTGATTCAGGGGAGGACTGAAGCTTTCTTT
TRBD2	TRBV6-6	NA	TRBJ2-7	CASSYRTSGNYEQYF	TGTGCCAGCAGTTACCGGACTAGCGGGAACTACGAGCAGTACTTC
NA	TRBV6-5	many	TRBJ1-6	CASSYSRGSPLHF	TGTGCCAGCAGTTACTCCCGTGGTTCACCCCTCCACTTT
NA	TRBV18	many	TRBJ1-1	CASSAYLGFAFF	TGTGCCAGCTCAGCCTATCTGGGGTTTGCTTTCTTT
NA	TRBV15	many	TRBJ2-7	CATSRGLASYEQYF	TGTGCCACCAGCAGAGGCCTAGCCTCCTACGAGCAGTACTTC
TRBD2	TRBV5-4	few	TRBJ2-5	CASSLGRQTGGETQYF	TGTGCCAGCAGCTTGGGTCGGCAAACCGGGGGGGAGACCCAGTACTTC
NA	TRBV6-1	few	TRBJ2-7	CASSEFDRPNSYEQYF	TGTGCCAGCAGTGAATTTGACAGACCGAATTCCTACGAGCAGTACTTC
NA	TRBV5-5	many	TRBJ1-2	CASSSGLTYGYTF	TGTGCCAGCAGCTCGGGCCTTACCTATGGCTACACCTTC
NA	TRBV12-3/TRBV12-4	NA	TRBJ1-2	CASSPTGGRGNYGYTF	TGTGCCAGCAGTCCAACCGGGGGGCGCGGTAACTATGGCTACACCTTC
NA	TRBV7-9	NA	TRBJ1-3	CASSKQGYGNTIYF	TGTGCCAGCAGCAAACAGGGCTATGGAAACACCATATATTTT
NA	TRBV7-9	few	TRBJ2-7	CASSSSQVPLTEQYF	TGTGCCAGCAGCTCCTCACAGGTCCCCCTGACCGAGCAGTACTTC
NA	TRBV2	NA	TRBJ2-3	CASRSMPTDTQYF	TGTGCCAGCAGATCCATGCCCACAGATACGCAGTATTTT
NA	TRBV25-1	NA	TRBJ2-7	CASSPEPWTYEQYF	TGTGCCAGCTCACCAGAGCCGTGGACCTACGAGCAGTACTTC
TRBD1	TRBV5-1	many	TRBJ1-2	CASSLASTGEYGYTF	TGCGCCAGCAGCTTGGCCTCGACAGGGGAGTATGGCTACACCTTC
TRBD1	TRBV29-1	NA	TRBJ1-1	CSVARDRGNTEAFF	TGCAGCGTCGCAAGGGACAGGGGGAACACTGAAGCTTTCTTT
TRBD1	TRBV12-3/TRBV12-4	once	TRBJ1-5	CASSPGWTGHQPQHF	TGTGCCAGCAGTCCCGGGTGGACAGGGCATCAGCCCCAGCATTTT
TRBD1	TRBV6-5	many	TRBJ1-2	CASRETGRNYGYTF	TGTGCCAGCAGGGAGACAGGGCGAAACTATGGCTACACCTTC
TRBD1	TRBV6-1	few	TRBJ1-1	CASRNPLGTGGNTEAFF	TGTGCCAGCAGAAACCCCCTCGGGACAGGGGGTAACACTGAAGCTTTCTTT
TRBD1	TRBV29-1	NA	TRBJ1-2	CSFTGGGLDGYTF	TGCAGCTTCACAGGGGGCGGATTGGATGGCTACACCTTC
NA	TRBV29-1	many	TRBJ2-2	CSVGGTDLNTGELFF	TGCAGCGTTGGGGGGACGGACCTTAACACCGGGGAGCTGTTTTTT
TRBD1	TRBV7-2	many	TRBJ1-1	CASSTQTGGMNTEAFF	TGTGCCAGCAGCACCCAGACAGGGGGCATGAACACTGAAGCTTTCTTT
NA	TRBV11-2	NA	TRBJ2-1	CASSLSILSRGYGYNEQFF	TGTGCCAGCAGCTTAAGTATCCTCTCCAGGGGCTATGGCTACAATGAGCAGTTCTTC
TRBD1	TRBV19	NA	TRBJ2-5	CASRPRTGPQYF	TGTGCCAGTAGACCCAGGACAGGGCCCCAGTACTTC
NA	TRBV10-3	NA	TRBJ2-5	CAISESGDRKTQYF	TGTGCCATCAGTGAGTCTGGGGACCGCAAGACCCAGTACTTC
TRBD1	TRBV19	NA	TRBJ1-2	CASSASSLPQGDGYTF	TGTGCCAGTAGTGCCAGCTCTCTGCCCCAGGGGGATGGCTACACCTTC
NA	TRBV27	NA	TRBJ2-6	CASTGTDISGANVLTF	TGTGCCAGTACCGGGACGGACATCTCTGGGGCCAACGTCCTGACTTTC
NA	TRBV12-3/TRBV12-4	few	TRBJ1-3	CASSLGGFSGNTIYF	TGTGCCAGCAGTTTGGGCGGCTTCTCTGGAAACACCATATATTTT
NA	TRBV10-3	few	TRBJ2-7	CASSYDFGQPQYF	TGTGCCAGCAGTTACGACTTCGGACAGCCGCAGTACTTC
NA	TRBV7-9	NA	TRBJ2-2	CASSYAGTNTGELFF	TGTGCCAGCAGCTACGCCGGGACAAACACCGGGGAGCTGTTTTTT
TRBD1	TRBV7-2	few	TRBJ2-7	CASSVVGQGSASYEQYF	TGTGCCAGCAGCGTGGTTGGACAGGGATCGGCCTCCTACGAGCAGTACTTC
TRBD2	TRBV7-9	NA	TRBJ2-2	CASSSGLADGELFF	TGTGCCAGCAGCTCGGGACTAGCCGACGGGGAGCTGTTTTTT
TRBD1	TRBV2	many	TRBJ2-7	CASSGTGAKEYF	TGTGCCAGCAGTGGAACAGGGGCAAAAGAGTACTTC
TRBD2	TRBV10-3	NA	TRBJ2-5	CAISEGLAATQETQYF	TGTGCCATCAGTGAGGGACTAGCGGCCACTCAAGAGACCCAGTACTTC
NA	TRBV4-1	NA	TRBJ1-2	CASSHPGGRVDGYTF	TGCGCCAGCAGCCACCCCGGTGGCAGGGTGGATGGCTATACCTTC
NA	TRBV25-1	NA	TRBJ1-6	CASSELGAQDSPLHF	TGTGCCAGCAGTGAATTGGGGGCGCAGGATTCACCCCTCCACTTT
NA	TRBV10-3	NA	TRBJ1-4	CAISGPGTLFF	TGTGCCATCAGTGGCCCCGGGACCCTGTTTTTT
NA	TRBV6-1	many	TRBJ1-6	CASITTASNSPLHF	TGTGCCAGCATTACGACAGCATCGAATTCACCCCTCCACTTT
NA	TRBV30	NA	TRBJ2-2	CAWSVRDTGELFF	TGTGCCTGGAGTGTAAGGGACACCGGGGAGCTGTTTTTT
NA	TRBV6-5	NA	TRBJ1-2	CASSFGPGRVNGDYGYTF	TGTGCCAGCAGTTTCGGTCCCGGCAGGGTAAATGGGGACTATGGCTACACCTTC
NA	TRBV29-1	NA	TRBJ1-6	CSVERDSSYNSPLHF	TGCAGCGTTGAGAGAGACAGCTCCTATAATTCACCCCTCCACTTT